This T cell receptor (beta chain) was sequenced for a study of blood T cells in healthy people across ages. Next came a second PCR, run for roughly 6 to 11 cycles, which used a sample-barcoded 5' primer along with a J-beta primer mix. A single record per CDR3 protein comes from TCRdb applying MiXCR to the 5' RACE reads. The sample holds fewer than 750,000 distinct CDR3 sequences, about 45% seen once. This TCR came from an elderly man in good health. Sequenced material: blood.

The CDR3 coding sequence is TGCAGTGCTAGAGATGCGGGGGCCAATGAGCAGTTCTTC. It encodes CSARDAGANEQFF. The chain has TRBV20-1 and TRBJ2-1, with D perhaps matching TRBD2 (7 bases). Trimming shortened V by 0 bases and J by 6 bases, and 9 bases separated the two germline ends. Germline CDR1 reads DFQATT; CDR2 reads SNEGSKA (reference sequence). The CDR3 spans 13 residues.